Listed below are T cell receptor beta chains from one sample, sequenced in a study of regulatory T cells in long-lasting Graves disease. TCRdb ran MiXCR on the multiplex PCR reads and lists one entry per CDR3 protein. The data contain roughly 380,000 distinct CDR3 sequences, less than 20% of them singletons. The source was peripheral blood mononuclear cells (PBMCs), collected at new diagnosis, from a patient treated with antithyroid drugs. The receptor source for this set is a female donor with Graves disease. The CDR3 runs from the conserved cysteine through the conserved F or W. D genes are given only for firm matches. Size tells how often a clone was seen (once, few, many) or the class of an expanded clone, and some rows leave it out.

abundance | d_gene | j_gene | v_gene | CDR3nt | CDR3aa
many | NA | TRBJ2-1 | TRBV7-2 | TGTGCCAGCAGCTATGTAGGCTACAATGAGCAGTTCTTC | CASSYVGYNEQFF
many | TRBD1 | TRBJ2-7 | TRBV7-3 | TGTGCCAGCAGCTACAGGGGGATACACTACGAGCAGTACTTC | CASSYRGIHYEQYF
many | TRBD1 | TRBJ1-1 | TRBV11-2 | TGTGCCAGCAGCCTGGACAGGGGACAATCGAACACTGAAGCTTTCTTT | CASSLDRGQSNTEAFF
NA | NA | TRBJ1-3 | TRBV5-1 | TGCGCCAGCAGCTTGGGGGCCGGATTCTCTGGAAACACCATATATTTT | CASSLGAGFSGNTIYF
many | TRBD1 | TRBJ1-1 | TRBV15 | TGTGCCACCAGCAGGGAACCCGGGACAGAGAACACTGAAGCTTTCTTT | CATSREPGTENTEAFF
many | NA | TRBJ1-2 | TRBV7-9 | TGTGCCAGCAGCTCCGCCGTAGGGATCTTGGACTATGGCTACACCTTC | CASSSAVGILDYGYTF
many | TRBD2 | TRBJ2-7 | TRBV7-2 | TGTGCCAGCAGCTTAAGGACTAGCGGGAGACCTCCCTACGAGCAGTACTTC | CASSLRTSGRPPYEQYF
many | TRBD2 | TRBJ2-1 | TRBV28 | TGTGCCAGTAATCCTAGCGGGAGGAACAATGAGCAGTTCTTC | CASNPSGRNNEQFF
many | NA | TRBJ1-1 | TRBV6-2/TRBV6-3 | TGTGCCAGCAGCCTGAAGAACACGAACACTGAAGCTTTCTTT | CASSLKNTNTEAFF
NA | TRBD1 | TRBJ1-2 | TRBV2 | TGTGCCAGCAAGACAGGGGGCGAGGATGGCTACACCTTC | CASKTGGEDGYTF
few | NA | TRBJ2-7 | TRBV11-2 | TGTGCCAGCAGCTTAGATGAAAACGCCTCCTACGAGCAGTACTTC | CASSLDENASYEQYF
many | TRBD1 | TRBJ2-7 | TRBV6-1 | TGTGCCAGCAGACTGGACAGGGATTTCTACGAGCAGTACTTC | CASRLDRDFYEQYF
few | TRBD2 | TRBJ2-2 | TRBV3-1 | TGTGCCAGCAGCCTCCAGGGGACTAGCGGGACCGGGGAGCTGTTTTTT | CASSLQGTSGTGELFF
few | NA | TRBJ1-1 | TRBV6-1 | TGTGCCAGTACTAAGGGCCCTCCTGTTGCGGAAGCTTTCTTT | CASTKGPPVAEAFF
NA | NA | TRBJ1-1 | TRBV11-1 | TGTGCCAGCAGCTTCTCTCGGGACACTGAAGCTTTCTTT | CASSFSRDTEAFF
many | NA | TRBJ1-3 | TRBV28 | TGTGCCAGCACCTTAGGGTCTGGAAACACCATATATTTT | CASTLGSGNTIYF
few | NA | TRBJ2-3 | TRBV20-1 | TGCAGTGCTTCTGAGATTGACGGGGTTCCCACAGATACGCAGTATTTT | CSASEIDGVPTDTQYF
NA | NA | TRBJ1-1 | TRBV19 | TGTGCCACCGAGGTGGACACTGAAGCTTTCTTT | CATEVDTEAFF
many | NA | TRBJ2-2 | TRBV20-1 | TGCAGTGCTAGGTCCGGGGAAACCGGGGAGCTGTTTTTT | CSARSGETGELFF
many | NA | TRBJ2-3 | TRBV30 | TGTGCCTGGACCCTAGGACCTTCGAAGGCTAGCACAGATACGCAGTATTTT | CAWTLGPSKASTDTQYF
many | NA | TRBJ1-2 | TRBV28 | TGTGCCAGCAGCCCGCCCGGGGCTAACTATGGCTACACCTTC | CASSPPGANYGYTF
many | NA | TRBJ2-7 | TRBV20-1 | TGCAGTGCTAGAGATAGGAGTCAGGGCTCCTACGAGCAGTACTTC | CSARDRSQGSYEQYF
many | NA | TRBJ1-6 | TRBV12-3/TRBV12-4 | TGTGCCAGCAGTTTAAAACAGAATAATTCACCCCTCCACTTT | CASSLKQNNSPLHF
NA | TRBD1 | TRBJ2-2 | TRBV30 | TGTGCCTGGAGTGTCTCAGACAGGGCCTGGGTGAAGCTGTTTTTT | CAWSVSDRAWVKLFF
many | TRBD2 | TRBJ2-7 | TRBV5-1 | TGCGCCAGCAGCTTGGGTCTAGCGGCGGCCTACGAGCAGTACTTC | CASSLGLAAAYEQYF
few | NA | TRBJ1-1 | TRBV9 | TGTGCCAGCAGCGCTGTGGAGAACACTGAAGCTTTCTTT | CASSAVENTEAFF
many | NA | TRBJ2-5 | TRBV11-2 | TGTGCCAGCAGCCCCACCGGACAAGAGACCCAGTACTTC | CASSPTGQETQYF
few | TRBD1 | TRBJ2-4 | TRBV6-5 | TGTGCCAGCAGTTCCCCTGGACAGGGGGAAAACATTCAGTACTTC | CASSSPGQGENIQYF
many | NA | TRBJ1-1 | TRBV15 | TGTGCCACCAGCAGAGATAAGGAGGCTGAAGCTTTCTTT | CATSRDKEAEAFF
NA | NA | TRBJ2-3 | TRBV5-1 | TGCGCCAGCAGTGTTACGGGGTTGAAGGCAGATACGCAGTATTTT | CASSVTGLKADTQYF
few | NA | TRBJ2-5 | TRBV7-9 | TGTGCCAGCAGCTTAGACGGGAGCGTGGAGACCCAGTACTTC | CASSLDGSVETQYF
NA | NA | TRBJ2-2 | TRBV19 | TGTGCCAGTAGTCGTCACGGGGCCGGGGAGCTGTTTTTT | CASSRHGAGELFF
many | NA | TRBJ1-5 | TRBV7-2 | TGTGCCAGCAGCTTAGCGCTTGGGGAGGGTCAGCCCCAGCATTTT | CASSLALGEGQPQHF
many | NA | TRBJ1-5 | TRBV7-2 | TGTGCCAGCAGCTTCATTCGGCAGGGGCCGGGGCCCCAGCATTTT | CASSFIRQGPGPQHF
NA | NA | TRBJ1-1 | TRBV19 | TGTGCCAGTAGTAACAGGGCGCAGAACACTGAAGCTTTCTTT | CASSNRAQNTEAFF
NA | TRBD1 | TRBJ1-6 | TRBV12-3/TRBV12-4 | TGTGCCAGCTCACCTGGGACAGTTAATAATTCACCCCTCCACTTT | CASSPGTVNNSPLHF
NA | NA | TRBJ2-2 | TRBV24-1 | TGTGCCACCAGCGCCCCGCCTAGGGAAGACACCGGGGAGCTGTTTTTT | CATSAPPREDTGELFF
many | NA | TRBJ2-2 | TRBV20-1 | TGCAGTGCTAGGGCCGCAGGGGGGTGGAACACCGGGGAGCTGTTTTTT | CSARAAGGWNTGELFF
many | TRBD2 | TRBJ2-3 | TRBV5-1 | TGCGCCAGCAGCTTCGGACTAGCGGGAGCATTCACAGATACGCAGTATTTT | CASSFGLAGAFTDTQYF
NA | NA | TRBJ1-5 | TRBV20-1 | TGCAGTGCTATTGACCCTTCGCTTCCAAATCAGCCCCAGCATTTT | CSAIDPSLPNQPQHF
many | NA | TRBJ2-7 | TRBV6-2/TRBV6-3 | TGTGCCAGCAGTTACAAAACTAGTGTGGCGGACGAGCAGTACTTC | CASSYKTSVADEQYF
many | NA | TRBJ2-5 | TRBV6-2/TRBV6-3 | TGTGCCAGCAGTCGCCCAGGAGTCGGGGAGACCCAGTACTTC | CASSRPGVGETQYF
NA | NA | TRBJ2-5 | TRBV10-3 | TGTGCCATCAGTGAGAGACGGACTCAAGAGACCCAGTACTTC | CAISERRTQETQYF
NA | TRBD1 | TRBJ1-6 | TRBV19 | TGTGCCAGTAGCGTCCCCCCTGATCAGGGGGCTAATTCACCCCTCCACTTT | CASSVPPDQGANSPLHF
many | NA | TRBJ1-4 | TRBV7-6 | TGTGCCAGCAGCTTAGAGGCCGGAGCTAATGAAAAACTGTTTTTT | CASSLEAGANEKLFF
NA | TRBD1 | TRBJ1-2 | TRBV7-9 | TGTGCCAGCAGCGGGGGACAGGGGGCGGTGAACTATGGCTACACCTTC | CASSGGQGAVNYGYTF
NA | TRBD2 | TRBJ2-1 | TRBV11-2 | TGTGCCAGCAGCAAGGGACTAGCGGTTTACAATGAGCAGTTCTTC | CASSKGLAVYNEQFF
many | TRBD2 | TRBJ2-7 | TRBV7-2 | TGTGCCAGCAGCTTAAATCTAGCGGAAATCTACGAGCAGTACTTC | CASSLNLAEIYEQYF
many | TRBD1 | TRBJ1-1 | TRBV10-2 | TGCGCCAGCAGTGAGTCAACAGGGGCCTGGGCTGAAGCTTTCTTT | CASSESTGAWAEAFF